The present TCR beta chain was sequenced within a study of regulatory T cells in long-lasting Graves disease. Sample time point: newly diagnosed GD, antithyroid drugs for less than 3 months. TCR sequences were obtained from RNA taken from PBMCs. Researchers made TCR beta libraries by using iRepertoire HTBI primers and running Arm-PCR on CDR3 regions. TCRdb reprocessed the multiplex PCR reads with MiXCR, giving one entry per CDR3 protein. The sample includes roughly 520,000 distinct CDR3 sequences, around 12% seen only once; the top ten take 7.5% to 9%. In addition, the sample was reused for a study of T cells in Graves' hyperthyroidism and ophthalmopathy. That study reports: The TCR CDR3 first-round RT-PCR relied on the HTBI primer set.

The clonotype originates from a woman aged 25 to 39 with Graves disease. The sample in question was peripheral blood mononuclear cells (PBMCs), obtained at new diagnosis, from a patient treated with antithyroid drugs.

CDR3 sequence reads: CASSQAGSPARDTQYF. CDR3 sequence (DNA): TGCGCCAGCAGCCAAGCCGGTTCGCCGGCCCGGGATACGCAGTATTTT. The chain recombines TRBV4-3 with TRBJ2-3; D gene ambiguous. CDR3 length: 16 residues. The germline CDR1 and CDR2 sequences are LGHNA and YSLEER. Trimming took 1 base from V and 6 from J, leaving 17 bases between them.